This T cell receptor beta chain was profiled in a study of cytomegalovirus exposure and HLA in healthy donors. Looked up from germline, CDR1 is LNHDA and CDR2 is SQIVND (reference sequence). The CDR3 consists of 14 residues. V shed 6 bases and J 7 bases; nucleotides not matched to a gene: 8. Researchers ran the PCR with 60 Vbeta and 13 Jbeta primers. Using immunoSEQ multiplex PCR, the repertoire was profiled, and TCRdb retains in-frame clones only, with some absent. This table holds 190,000 or so clones, 83% found once. Sequenced material: PBMCs. This receptor was obtained from a middle-aged man in good health and CMV-seronegative. J is TRBJ1-4 and V is TRBV19, with 7 bases aligning to TRBD1. The CDR3 is CASRTGKEIEKLFF. DNA for the CDR3: TGTGCCAGTAGGACAGGGAAGGAGATTGAAAAACTGTTTTTT. Full variable domain (missing parts from reference TRBV19 and TRBJ1-4): DGGITQSPKYLFRKEGQNVTLSCEQNLNHDAMYWYRQDPGQGLRLIYYSQIVNDFQKGDIAEGYSVSREKKESFPLTVTSAQKNPTAFYLCASRTGKEIEKLFFGSGTQLSVL.